The T cell receptor (beta chain) under discussion was sequenced for a study of control samples from healthy donors and cancer patients. J gave up 6 bases and V 1 base, and 5 bases lay outside the gene matches. Germline V gene lookup returns CDR1 MGHRA and CDR2 YSYEKL. The CDR3 is 15 residues long. Libraries were prepared by immunoSEQ multiplex PCR; TCRdb keeps only in-frame clonotypes and omits some of them. This sample has roughly 54,000 clones, with almost 96% found just once. The V gene is TRBV4-1, the J gene TRBJ2-7; 11 bases line up with TRBD2. The sequenced sample consisted of blood. The sequence was obtained from a young woman in good health. CDR3 loop: CASSQGLAGGGEQYF. CDR3 sequence (DNA): TGCGCCAGCAGCCAAGGGCTAGCGGGAGGAGGCGAGCAGTACTTC.